The 30 T cell receptor beta chains listed next were all sequenced from one sample in a study of T cell repertoires in cytomegalovirus infection. TCRdb reanalysed the reads using MiXCR and keeps one entry per CDR3 protein. The sample has 340,000 or so distinct CDR3 sequences; 25% are singletons. Their recognized antigens are unknown. Source: cultured PBMCs, taken from culture after CMV antigen stimulation. The receptors stem from a human donor in good health (CMV status not recorded). Some clones in this sample may be carry-over from other donors' samples.

The CDR3 coding sequence is TGTGCCAGCAGCCACTGGCTGGCAAATGAGCAGTTCTTC. Protein: CASSHWLANEQFF. V usage is TRBV3-1 and J usage is TRBJ2-1; D not certain. Trimming shortened V by 3 bases and J by 7 bases, and 10 bases separated the two germline ends. Looked up from germline, CDR1 is LGHDT and CDR2 is YNNKEL (reference sequence). The CDR3 is made up of 13 amino acids.

The chain combines TRBV6-5 with TRBJ1-2; 8 bases align to TRBD1. The J segment lost 7 bases and the V segment lost 0 bases, leaving 10 bases of the junction unmatched. CDR1 is MNHEY and CDR2 is SVGAGI in the germline V gene. The CDR3 runs 16 residues. CDR3 sequence (DNA): TGTGCCAGCAGTTACTCTGGGACAGGTGTCCGGGGTGGCTACACCTTC. Residues: CASSYSGTGVRGGYTF.

This clonotype was detected a few times. The rearrangement joins TRBV27 to TRBJ2-1; D is perhaps TRBD2 (5 bases). CDR3 length equals 14 residues. Germline lookup yields CDR1 MNHEY and CDR2 SMNVEV (reference sequence). Trimming removed 11 bases at V and 0 bases at J, with 14 bases between. As DNA, the CDR3 is TGTGCCGCCGCCCGGCTAGCCTCCTACAATGAGCAGTTCTTC. Amino acids: CAAARLASYNEQFF.

This clonotype was counted many times. The chain employs TRBV7-2 and TRBJ2-7; D may be TRBD2 (5 bases). The V end lost 5 bases, the J end lost 2 bases, and 16 bases lay between the germline ends. Germline CDR1 reads SGHTA; CDR2 reads FQGNSA. The CDR3 extends over 15 amino acids. In DNA, the CDR3 is TGTGCCAGCAGCCCCGGGTGGACGGGGACCTACGAGCAGTACTTC. This gives the protein CASSPGWTGTYEQYF.

The chain uses TRBV6-5 and TRBJ2-5; TRBD2 agrees at 10 bases. The CDR3 is made up of 15 amino acids. The J segment lost 5 bases and the V segment lost 6 bases, leaving 9 bases of the junction unmatched. CDR1 and CDR2 from the germline V gene are MNHEY and SVGAGI. The CDR3 here is CASSYGLAVGETQYF. The CDR3 nucleotides read TGTGCCAGCAGCTACGGACTAGCGGTTGGGGAGACCCAGTACTTC.

A few counts support this clonotype. The chain uses TRBV4-3 and TRBJ2-6; D gene ambiguous. The CDR3 contains 18 residues. V lost 0 bases to trimming and J lost 0 bases, with 12 bases between them. Looked up from germline, CDR1 is LGHNA and CDR2 is YSLEER. The DNA for the CDR3 is TGCGCCAGCAGCCAAGATAGGTGGGATAGCTCTGGGGCCAACGTCCTGACTTTC. Translation gives CASSQDRWDSSGANVLTF.

The chain couples TRBV7-3 to TRBJ2-1; possible D gene TRBD2, 6 bases. Germline CDR1 and CDR2: SGHTA and FQGTGA. Between the trimmed V and J ends, which lost 2 bases and 6 bases, there was a span of 11 bases. The CDR3 contains 14 residues. CDR3 sequence: CASSLPGLPNEQFF. For the CDR3, the DNA is TGTGCCAGCAGCTTACCGGGACTCCCCAATGAGCAGTTCTTC.

This clonotype has a handful of counts. This chain connects TRBV7-2 to TRBJ2-7; D is unclear. The CDR3 loop spans 15 amino acids. The V gene lost 1 base and the J gene lost 0 bases, with 10 bases spanning the gap. Looked up from germline, CDR1 is SGHTA and CDR2 is FQGNSA. The CDR3 spells CASSLEGSLSYEQYF. The CDR3 region has the DNA TGTGCCAGCAGCTTAGAGGGCTCCCTCTCCTACGAGCAGTACTTC.

The CDR3 nucleotides read TGTGCCAGCAGTGGTCGAACGAGGCAAGAGACCCAGTACTTC. Its protein product is CASSGRTRQETQYF. The chain is built from TRBV2 and TRBJ2-5; D remains unclear. Trimming removed 4 bases from V and 2 bases from J, with 11 bases in between. Germline V gene data show CDR1 as SNHLY and CDR2 as FYNNEI. The CDR3 spans 14 residues.

This clonotype was picked up many times. The chain combines TRBV7-2 with TRBJ2-7, with D unclear. The CDR3 runs 13 residues. V was pared by 1 base and J by 4 bases, with 8 bases between. CDR1 and CDR2 from the germline V gene are SGHTA and FQGNSA. For the CDR3, the DNA is TGTGCCAGCAGCTTAGGCCTGGAATACGAGCAGTACGTC. Translation: CASSLGLEYEQYV.

This clonotype occurred many times. The chain couples TRBV28 to TRBJ1-5, with D uncertain. Trimming removed 6 bases at V and 4 bases at J, with 16 bases between. The V gene's germline CDR1 is MDHEN and CDR2 SYDVKM. The CDR3 runs to 15 residues. CDR3 DNA: TGTGCCAGCAGGGGCGCGCAGCTTGGAAATCAGCCCCAGCATTTT. It encodes CASRGAQLGNQPQHF.

The chain couples TRBV4-3 to TRBJ2-2; D might be TRBD2 (7 bases). This CDR3 contains 15 residues. CDR1 is LGHNA and CDR2 is YSLEER in the germline V gene. The V end lost 0 bases, the J end lost 9 bases, and 14 bases lay between the germline ends. The CDR3 here is CASSQDLGGRRELFF. Here the CDR3 DNA reads TGCGCCAGCAGCCAAGATCTGGGGGGGCGCCGGGAGCTGTTTTTT.

J is TRBJ1-2 and V is TRBV6-2 or TRBV6-3; D call uncertain. Per germline, CDR1 MNHEY and CDR2 SVGEGT. The CDR3 loop spans 12 amino acids. V was pared by 6 bases and J by 8 bases, with 13 bases between. The CDR3 coding sequence is TGTGCCAGCAGATTCGCGGGCGGCGGCTACACCTTC. Encoded protein: CASRFAGGGYTF.

This clonotype was counted a few times. The chain employs TRBV19 and TRBJ1-3; D is uncertain. Trimming shortened V by 7 bases and J by 2 bases, and 15 bases separated the two germline ends. CDR3 length: 15 residues. Germline CDR1 LNHDA, CDR2 SQIVND (reference sequence). The CDR3 DNA reads as TGTGCCAGTACCACGGCCGGAGGCGCTGGAAACACCATATATTTT. Translation gives CASTTAGGAGNTIYF.

This chain uses TRBV4-3 with TRBJ2-3, with D perhaps matching TRBD2 (5 bases). Germline assignment: CDR1 LGHNA and CDR2 YSLEER. The CDR3 is 14 residues long. Trimming took 3 bases from V and 3 from J, leaving 10 bases between them. This CDR3 reads CASSHLLVTDTQYF. In nucleotides, the CDR3 is TGCGCCAGCAGCCACTTACTAGTTACAGATACGCAGTATTTT.

This clonotype appeared a few times. V is TRBV10-2 and J is TRBJ2-1; 9 positions match TRBD2. The CDR3 runs to 17 residues. Germline assignment: CDR1 WSHSY and CDR2 SAAADI. Trimming cost V 6 bases and J 6 bases; bases outside gene matches: 15. CDR3 bases: TGCGCCAGCAGAGCCCCACTGAGAGTAGCGGGAGCCAATGAGCAGTTCTTC. Residues: CASRAPLRVAGANEQFF.

This clonotype was observed a handful of times. The chain is built from TRBV19 and TRBJ2-1; 12 bases map to TRBD2. CDR1 is LNHDA and CDR2 is SQIVND in the germline V gene (reference sequence). The V segment lost 5 bases and the J segment 5 bases; nucleotides outside the gene matches: 10. The CDR3 consists of 17 residues. The CDR3 is CASSPLKLAGGHNEQFF. The CDR3 DNA is TGTGCCAGTAGTCCCCTCAAACTAGCGGGGGGACACAATGAGCAGTTCTTC.

This clonotype was detected a few times. The chain employs TRBV29-1 and TRBJ2-1, with D perhaps matching TRBD2 (5 bases). The V end was cut by 0 bases, the J end by 1 base, with 10 bases between. This CDR3 is built from 15 residues. CDR1 is SQVTM, CDR2 ANQGSEA, per germline. CDR3 nucleotides: TGCAGCGTTGAAGATCCGCGGGTGTCCTACAATGAGCAGTTCTTC. It encodes CSVEDPRVSYNEQFF.

This clonotype was found many times. CDR3 in DNA: TGTGCCAGCAGCCCGGGACCCGAGTACAATGAGCAGTTCTTC. Protein product: CASSPGPEYNEQFF. This sequence joins TRBV7-2 and TRBJ2-1; D could derive from TRBD1 or TRBD2 (5 bases each). There are 14 residues in the CDR3. CDR1 is SGHTA and CDR2 is FQGNSA in the germline V gene. The ends were cut back, 5 bases at V and 4 bases at J, with 12 bases in the middle.

This clonotype was seen only a few times. The chain recombines TRBV7-9 with TRBJ2-1, with 15 nucleotides matching TRBD2. J gave up 10 bases and V 5 bases, and 18 bases lay outside the gene matches. This CDR3 spans 19 amino acids. Germline lookup yields CDR1 SEHNR and CDR2 FQNEAQ (reference sequence). The DNA of the CDR3 is TGTGCCAGCAGCGCCACCGGGACTAGCGGGGGGCCCAGGGAGGAGGAGCAGTTCTTC. Translation: CASSATGTSGGPREEEQFF.

The table lists this clonotype with many counts. The chain recombines TRBV7-2 with TRBJ2-3, with a weak D call TRBD2 (5 bases). Germline CDR1 is SGHTA and CDR2 is FQGNSA. The CDR3 extends over 16 amino acids. The V and J ends lost 1 base and 5 bases respectively, with 16 bases between them. The CDR3: CASSLGVVGVGDTQYF. The DNA of the CDR3 is TGTGCCAGCAGCTTAGGGGTGGTGGGAGTAGGAGATACGCAGTATTTT.

This clonotype turned up a few times. The rearrangement uses TRBV18 and TRBJ2-3, with TRBD2 matching 13 bases. CDR1 KGHSH and CDR2 LQKENI come from the germline V gene. J was trimmed by 4 bases and V by 3 bases; bases with no gene match: 4. This CDR3 spans 16 amino acids. The CDR3 nucleotides read TGTGCCAGCTCACCCGGACTAGCGGGAGTATCAGATACGCAGTATTTT. It codes for CASSPGLAGVSDTQYF. The full variable domain, with the rest looked up from reference TRBV18 and TRBJ2-3, is NAGVMQNPRHLVRRRGQEARLRCSPMKGHSHVYWYRQLPEEGLKFMVYLQKENIIDESGMPKERFSAEFPKEGPSILRIQQVVRGDSAAYFCASSPGLAGVSDTQYFGPGTRLTVL.

The chain links TRBV4-1 to TRBJ1-5; tentatively, D is TRBD1 (5 bases). This CDR3 region has 16 residues. Germline V gives CDR1 MGHRA, CDR2 YSYEKL. Between the trimmed V and J ends, which lost 3 bases and 2 bases, there was a span of 14 bases. CDR3 DNA: TGCGCCAGCAGCCACCAGGGAGGAGACGGCAATCAGCCCCAGCATTTT. Amino acid sequence: CASSHQGGDGNQPQHF.

This clonotype was seen at least ten times. The chain employs TRBV7-9 and TRBJ1-2; D not resolved. Germline loops: CDR1 SEHNR, CDR2 FQNEAQ (reference sequence). The CDR3 spans 13 residues. The V and J ends lost 5 bases and 7 bases respectively, with 14 bases between them. CDR3 protein: CASSPDGPRGYTF. CDR3 nucleotide sequence: TGTGCCAGCAGCCCCGACGGACCTCGTGGCTACACCTTC.

The chain uses TRBV4-1 and TRBJ2-2; 8 bases align to TRBD1. V was clipped by 1 base and J by 7 bases; unmatched bases: 8. CDR1 MGHRA and CDR2 YSYEKL come from the germline V gene. This CDR3 is 16 amino acids long. The CDR3 DNA reads as TGCGCCAGCAGCCAAGTCCGGGACAGGCAGCTCGGGGAGCTGTTTTTT. Translated, it gives CASSQVRDRQLGELFF.

The J gene is TRBJ2-6, the V gene TRBV12-3 or TRBV12-4; D is unresolved. The CDR3 is 17 residues long. Trimming left V 4 bases short and J 0 bases short, with 13 bases between. DNA of the CDR3: TGTGCCAGCAGTTCTAACCATCCCCTCTCTGGGGCCAACGTCCTGACTTTC. Protein product: CASSSNHPLSGANVLTF.

The V and J genes are TRBV4-1 and TRBJ2-5; D remains ambiguous. The V gene's germline CDR1 is MGHRA and CDR2 YSYEKL. V dropped 0 bases and J dropped 0 bases, with 11 bases sitting between them. This CDR3 spans 16 amino acids. The CDR3 loop reads CASSQDWPVNQETQYF. CDR3 nucleotides: TGCGCCAGCAGCCAAGATTGGCCGGTTAACCAAGAGACCCAGTACTTC.

The sample holds many counts of this clonotype. The gene calls are TRBV7-2 and TRBJ1-4, with a tentative D call TRBD1 (5 bases). The V gene lost 0 bases and the J gene lost 7 bases, with 6 bases spanning the gap. The CDR3 contains 13 residues. The germline V gene encodes CDR1 SGHTA and CDR2 FQGNSA. The CDR3 nucleotides read TGTGCCAGCAGCTTAGCCCAGGGTGAAAAACTGTTTTTT. Protein sequence: CASSLAQGEKLFF.

This chain uses TRBV7-6 with TRBJ2-1, with D unclear. The CDR3 covers 17 residues. With 4 bases removed from V and 0 bases from J, the gap between germline ends came to 16 bases. CDR1 SGHVS and CDR2 FNYEAQ come from the germline V gene. DNA for the CDR3: TGTGCCAGCAGCTCGGACGCTGCACACAGCTCCTACAATGAGCAGTTCTTC. Its protein is CASSSDAAHSSYNEQFF.

In its sample, this clonotype was seen a few times. The chain joins TRBV6-1 to TRBJ2-7; TRBD1 matches 10 bases. V lost 7 bases to trimming and J lost 1 base; unmatched junction nucleotides: 4. There are 14 residues in the CDR3. Per germline, CDR1 MNHNS and CDR2 SASEGT. The CDR3 region has the DNA TGTGCCAGCATGGGGACAGGGGTTTCCTACGAGCAGTACGTC. The encoded protein is CASMGTGVSYEQYV.